These 28 T cell receptor beta chains originate from one sample sequenced in a study of T cell responses to AZD1222 COVID-19 vaccine. Data came from immunoSEQ multiplex PCR; TCRdb stores just in-frame clones and leaves some out. The top ten clones hold roughly 4.2% of a sample with 90,000 to 150,000 clones, approximately 92% of them seen once. Sequenced material: peripheral blood, taken 28 days after the second dose of the MenACWY control vaccine. These receptors originate from an adult who received the MenACWY meningococcal vaccine as a control.

This clone was recorded a few times. The genes are TRBV3-1 (or the pseudogene TRBV3-2) and TRBJ2-1; D is possibly TRBD1 (6 bases). In germline, CDR1 is LGHDT, CDR2 YNNKEL (reference sequence). The CDR3 extends over 15 amino acids. Trimming removed 4 bases at V and 7 bases at J, with 17 bases between. As DNA, the CDR3 is TGTGCCAGCAGCCCAGGCAGGGGATGGGGGAATGAGCAGTTCTTC. It is translated as CASSPGRGWGNEQFF.

This sequence joins TRBV10-3 and TRBJ2-3; possibly TRBD1 or TRBD2 for D (5 bases each). V lost 9 bases, J lost 0 bases, and 16 bases lay in between. CDR1 is ENHRY, CDR2 SYGVKD, per germline. The CDR3 consists of 15 residues. CDR3 nucleotides: TGTGCCATAGACCGGGACGGGGATAGCACAGATACGCAGTATTTT. Encoded protein: CAIDRDGDSTDTQYF.

The gene calls are TRBV20-1 and TRBJ1-4; no firm D call. There are 15 residues in the CDR3. Germline V gives CDR1 DFQATT, CDR2 SNEGSKA (reference sequence). Between the trimmed V and J ends, which lost 3 bases and 7 bases, there was a span of 18 bases. DNA for the CDR3: TGCAGTGCTAGTGACGCATGGGGAAGAAGTGAAAAACTGTTTTTT. Translation: CSASDAWGRSEKLFF.

This chain connects TRBV2 to TRBJ1-1; 10 bases line up with TRBD1. This CDR3 has 14 residues. In germline, CDR1 is SNHLY, CDR2 FYNNEI. V was pared by 7 bases and J by 6 bases, with 8 bases of the junction left unmatched. The CDR3: CASMTGTGVAEAFF. CDR3 coding DNA: TGTGCCAGCATGACCGGGACAGGGGTCGCTGAAGCTTTCTTT.

This chain's CDR3 is CASSSYGGEKLFF. CDR3 coding DNA: TGTGCCAGCAGTTCGTACGGAGGCGAAAAACTGTTTTTT. This chain uses TRBV12-3 or TRBV12-4 with TRBJ1-4; D is unclear. V lost 4 bases to trimming and J lost 8 bases, with 11 bases between them. The CDR3 is 13 residues long.

The gene calls are TRBV20-1 and TRBJ2-3; 8 bases match TRBD2. In germline, CDR1 is DFQATT, CDR2 SNEGSKA (reference sequence). This CDR3 spans 18 amino acids. Trimming removed 3 bases from V and 4 bases from J; junction bases left unmatched: 18. CDR3 sequence: CSASATSGRGLFPDTQYF. Written as DNA, the CDR3 is TGCAGTGCTAGTGCTACTAGCGGAAGGGGTCTTTTTCCAGATACGCAGTATTTT.

The genes are TRBV11-3 and TRBJ2-3, with TRBD1 matching 7 bases. This CDR3 is built from 15 residues. Losses at the gene ends were 5 bases for V and 0 bases for J; bases not matched to a gene: 5. The V gene's germline CDR1 is SGHNT and CDR2 YENEEA. The CDR3 sequence is CASSPDRWSTDTQYF. For the CDR3, the DNA is TGTGCCAGCAGCCCGGACAGGTGGAGCACAGATACGCAGTATTTT.

The rearrangement links TRBV6-1 to TRBJ1-4; 9 bases line up with TRBD1. This CDR3 region has 14 residues. Unmatched junction bases numbered 7, after V lost 6 bases and J lost 8 bases. In germline, CDR1 is MNHNS, CDR2 SASEGT. For the CDR3, the DNA is TGTGCCAGCAGGCCGGGACAGGGAAACGAAAAACTGTTTTTT. This sequence encodes CASRPGQGNEKLFF.

The chain has TRBV29-1 and TRBJ2-2, with 7 bases fitting TRBD2. V trimming: 6 bases; J trimming: 0 bases; junction bases outside the gene matches: 7. The germline V gene encodes CDR1 SQVTM and CDR2 ANQGSEA. The CDR3 covers 15 residues. CDR3 protein: CSVGGQTANTGELFF. In nucleotides, the CDR3 is TGCAGCGTGGGAGGGCAAACCGCGAACACCGGGGAGCTGTTTTTT.

V is TRBV5-8 and J is TRBJ2-7; D call uncertain. This CDR3 comprises 15 residues. V was shortened by 1 base and J by 0 bases, with 11 bases between the two germline ends. Per germline, CDR1 SGHTS and CDR2 YDEGEE. The chain's CDR3 is CASSLRVVGSYEQYF. The CDR3 bases are TGTGCCAGCAGCTTGAGGGTCGTCGGCTCCTACGAGCAGTACTTC.

The chain is built from TRBV7-2 and TRBJ1-1, with D perhaps TRBD1 (6 bases). V dropped 4 bases and J dropped 2 bases, with 17 bases sitting between them. Germline V lookup: CDR1 SGHTA, CDR2 FQGNSA. This CDR3 is 16 amino acids long. The CDR3 region is CASSSHWTVRNTEAFF. CDR3 in DNA: TGTGCCAGCAGCTCCCACTGGACAGTCCGAAACACTGAAGCTTTCTTT.

V gene TRBV18 combines with J gene TRBJ1-1; 11 bases agree with TRBD1. The trim removed 5 bases at V and 1 base at J, leaving 9 bases unmatched. The CDR3 length is 17 residues. CDR1 and CDR2 from the germline V gene are KGHSH and LQKENI. CDR3 region: CASSSVGQGARNTEAFF. CDR3 nucleotides: TGTGCCAGCTCATCGGTAGGACAGGGGGCGCGGAACACTGAAGCTTTCTTT.

This rearrangement joins TRBV19 to TRBJ2-2; the D gene is possibly TRBD1 (6 bases). Trimming removed 5 bases at V and 1 base at J, with 11 bases between. The CDR3 covers 15 residues. Germline lookup yields CDR1 LNHDA and CDR2 SQIVND (reference sequence). Written as DNA, the CDR3 is TGTGCCAGTAGTTGGCGACAGGTGAACACCGGGGAGCTGTTTTTT. As protein: CASSWRQVNTGELFF. Combining the CDR3 with reference TRBV19 and TRBJ2-2 gives the whole variable domain DGGITQSPKYLFRKEGQNVTLSCEQNLNHDAMYWYRQDPGQGLRLIYYSQIVNDFQKGDIAEGYSVSREKKESFPLTVTSAQKNPTAFYLCASSWRQVNTGELFFGEGSRLTVL.

This CDR3 is CASSRAGGNTGELFF. The DNA for the CDR3 is TGTGCCAGCAGCCGAGCGGGGGGAAACACCGGGGAGCTGTTTTTT. This chain connects TRBV9 to TRBJ2-2, with 9 bases that match TRBD2. J was trimmed by 2 bases and V by 4 bases; bases with no gene match: 3. Germline loops: CDR1 SGDLS, CDR2 YYNGEE. The CDR3 totals 15 residues.

This clone appeared a single time. This sequence joins TRBV3-1 (or the pseudogene TRBV3-2) and TRBJ1-6; D gene ambiguous. V gave up 0 bases and J gave up 4 bases, with 13 bases separating them. This CDR3 spans 17 amino acids. Germline CDR1 reads LGHDT; CDR2 reads YNNKEL (reference sequence). The CDR3, as DNA: TGTGCCAGCAGCCAAGATCTACGGGGTCCGTATAATTCACCCCTCCACTTT. The encoded protein is CASSQDLRGPYNSPLHF.

The J gene is TRBJ2-5, the V gene TRBV7-9; 8 bases align to TRBD2. V lost 2 bases and J lost 6; bases outside the gene matches: 8. This CDR3 comprises 15 residues. Germline lookup yields CDR1 SEHNR and CDR2 FQNEAQ (reference sequence). The CDR3, as DNA: TGTGCCAGCAGCTTAACGGGGGGGCCGGTAAAGACCCAGTACTTC. Residues: CASSLTGGPVKTQYF.

The chain links TRBV2 to TRBJ2-1; no clear D. V was cut by 1 base and J by 8 bases, with 12 bases left in between. Per germline, CDR1 SNHLY and CDR2 FYNNEI. The CDR3 consists of 14 residues. CDR3 sequence: CASSEGTTPHEQFF. CDR3 DNA: TGTGCCAGCAGTGAAGGGACCACACCCCATGAGCAGTTCTTC.

V is TRBV6-5 and J is TRBJ2-7; no clear D. The CDR3 totals 14 residues. Germline V lookup: CDR1 MNHEY, CDR2 SVGAGI. V lost 2 bases and J 3 bases, leaving 11 bases between the germline ends. CDR3 in amino acids: CASSYVDSYYEQYF. CDR3 in DNA: TGTGCCAGCAGTTACGTGGATTCCTACTACGAGCAGTACTTC.

The CDR3 sequence is CASSHWDRPSGNTIYF. The CDR3 nucleotides are TGTGCCAGCAGCCATTGGGACAGGCCCTCTGGAAACACCATATATTTT. The gene calls are TRBV3-1 (or the pseudogene TRBV3-2) and TRBJ1-3, with TRBD1 matching over 8 bases. CDR3 length equals 16 residues. With V trimmed by 3 bases and J by 0 bases, 4 bases remained unmatched. CDR1 and CDR2 from the germline V gene are LGHDT and YNNKEL (reference sequence).

The CDR3 spells CASSRMGQGTYGYTF. Here the CDR3 DNA reads TGTGCCAGCAGTCGGATGGGACAGGGAACCTATGGCTACACCTTC. This sequence joins TRBV6-2 or TRBV6-3 and TRBJ1-2; 9 bases map to TRBD1. The V gene's germline CDR1 is MNHEY and CDR2 SVGEGT. There are 15 residues in the CDR3. J lost 4 bases, V lost 5 bases, and 8 bases had no gene match.

The V call is TRBV27, the J call TRBJ2-7; 7 bases map to TRBD2. Germline V gene data show CDR1 as MNHEY and CDR2 as SMNVEV (reference sequence). The V and J ends lost 0 bases and 2 bases, in that order; junction bases with no gene match: 4. This CDR3 has 15 amino acids. DNA of the CDR3: TGTGCCAGCAGTTTATCTAGCGGGCTAACCTACGAGCAGTACTTC. Translation gives CASSLSSGLTYEQYF.

The CDR3 loop is CASSLADAYNEQFF. As DNA, the CDR3 is TGCGCCAGCAGCTTAGCAGATGCGTACAATGAGCAGTTCTTC. The chain carries TRBV10-1 and TRBJ2-1, with D unclear. The germline V gene has CDR1 WNHNN and CDR2 SYGVQD (reference sequence). Trimming took 6 bases from V and 4 from J, leaving 13 bases between them. The CDR3 spans 14 residues.

The gene calls are TRBV5-1 and TRBJ2-5; D is undetermined. Trimming cost V 0 bases and J 5 bases, with 8 bases left between them. This CDR3 contains 13 residues. Germline CDR1 and CDR2: SGHRS and YFSETQ. CDR3 sequence reads: CASSLEGRETQYF. The CDR3 bases are TGCGCCAGCAGCTTGGAGGGAAGGGAGACCCAGTACTTC.

This chain links TRBV20-1 with TRBJ2-7; a possible D gene is TRBD2 (6 bases). The germline V and J ends were trimmed by 3 bases and 6 bases, with 9 bases remaining between them. This CDR3 region has 11 residues. Germline assignment: CDR1 DFQATT and CDR2 SNEGSKA (reference sequence). CDR3 residues: CSASAGSEQYV. CDR3 in DNA: TGCAGTGCTAGCGCGGGGAGCGAGCAGTACGTC.

V gene TRBV6-5 combines with J gene TRBJ1-1; 9 nucleotides match TRBD1. The V gene end was trimmed by 6 bases and the J gene end by 4 bases; junction bases not matched to a gene: 0. This CDR3 is 12 amino acids long. Looked up from germline, CDR1 is MNHEY and CDR2 is SVGAGI. DNA for the CDR3: TGTGCCAGCAGGACAGGGGGCACTGAAGCTTTCTTT. Translating gives CASRTGGTEAFF.

This clone has only one observation. V usage is TRBV7-8 and J usage is TRBJ2-3; 10 nucleotides align to TRBD1. Germline values: CDR1 SGHVS, CDR2 FQNEAQ. CDR3 length: 16 residues. After removal of 5 bases from V and 1 base from J, the junction contained 6 bases not matched to a gene. The CDR3 bases are TGTGCCAGCAGCAGGGAGACAGGGGGCGGCACAGATACGCAGTATTTT. Protein sequence: CASSRETGGGTDTQYF.

This clone was observed a handful of times. This sequence joins TRBV4-2 and TRBJ2-2; D is possibly TRBD2 (5 bases). Germline CDR1 and CDR2: LGHNA and YNFKEQ. The V gene lost 1 base and the J gene lost 3 bases, with 6 bases spanning the gap. The CDR3 totals 14 residues. CDR3 in DNA: TGTGCCAGCAGCCAAGGGGGAGACACCGGGGAGCTGTTTTTT. As protein: CASSQGGDTGELFF.

The rearrangement uses TRBV7-6 and TRBJ2-2; a weak D match, TRBD1 (7 bases). Germline V gives CDR1 SGHVS, CDR2 FNYEAQ. This CDR3 has 16 residues. V was pared by 4 bases and J by 1 base, with 13 bases between. The CDR3 is CASSSRQGLNTGELFF. The CDR3 DNA is TGTGCCAGCAGCTCAAGACAGGGACTGAACACCGGGGAGCTGTTTTTT.